In this sample, the clone carrying this T cell receptor (beta chain) turned up once. Its target is not known. Method: immunoSEQ multiplex PCR; TCRdb's copy keeps in-frame clones and lacks some. This sample carries some 150,000 clones, about 90% of them seen once, and the ten largest clones take around 4.4%. This entry belongs to a study of T cell responses to AZD1222 COVID-19 vaccine. Study observations and caveats: Donors, mostly white British, included more females; clonal diversity was possibly underestimated. As reported, nearly half of all spike-specific TCRs target variant regions that are unmutated.

The CDR3 length is 15 residues. The germline CDR1 and CDR2 sequences are MDHEN and SYDVKM. V lost 6 bases and J 1 base, leaving 15 bases between the germline ends. Sequences were derived from peripheral blood, sampled on day 0 of MenACWY control vaccination. The sequence was collected from an adult in good health. The J gene is TRBJ1-1, the V gene TRBV28, with D unclear. The DNA for the CDR3 is TGTGCCAGCAGCTATATAACGGGTTGGAACACTGAAGCTTTCTTT. This encodes CASSYITGWNTEAFF.